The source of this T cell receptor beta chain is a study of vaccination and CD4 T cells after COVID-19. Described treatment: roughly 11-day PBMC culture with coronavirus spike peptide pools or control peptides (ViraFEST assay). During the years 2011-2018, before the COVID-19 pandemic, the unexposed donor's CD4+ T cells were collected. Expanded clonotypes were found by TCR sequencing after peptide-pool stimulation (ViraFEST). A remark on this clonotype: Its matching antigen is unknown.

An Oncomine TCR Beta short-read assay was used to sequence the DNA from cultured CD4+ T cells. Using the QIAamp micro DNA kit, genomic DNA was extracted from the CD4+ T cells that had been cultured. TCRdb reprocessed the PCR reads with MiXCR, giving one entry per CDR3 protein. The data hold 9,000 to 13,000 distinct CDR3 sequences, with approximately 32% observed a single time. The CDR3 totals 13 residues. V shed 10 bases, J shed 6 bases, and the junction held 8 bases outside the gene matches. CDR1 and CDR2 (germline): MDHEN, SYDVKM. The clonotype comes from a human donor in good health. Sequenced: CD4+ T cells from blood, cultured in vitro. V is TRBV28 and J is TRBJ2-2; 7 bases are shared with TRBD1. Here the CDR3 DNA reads TGTGCCACCAGGGACAGAACATCCGGGGAGCTGTTTTTT. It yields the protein CATRDRTSGELFF.